Listed here is a single T cell receptor beta chain. CDR1 and CDR2 from the germline V gene are SEHNR and FQNEAQ (reference sequence). J was trimmed by 2 bases and V by 7 bases; bases with no gene match: 10. The CDR3 totals 16 residues. Clinical history as reported by participants underpinned cohort assignment. Clones were read by immunoSEQ multiplex PCR, and TCRdb kept only the in-frame ones, dropping some. Of over 350,000 clones listed, approximately 90% are singletons. This specimen comes from a study of blood T cell repertoires in COVID-19. Study summary: Some COVID-19 samples were acute and others convalescent; all came from the United States, Italy and Spain.

The chain is built from TRBV7-9 and TRBJ1-2, with 10 bases fitting TRBD1. The receptor was derived from a young woman who had recovered from COVID-19. The sample consisted of PBMCs or T cells enriched from blood (not recorded which). Here the CDR3 reads CASTEVTGGPNYGYTF. The CDR3 bases are TGTGCCAGCACCGAAGTGACAGGGGGCCCGAACTATGGCTACACCTTC.